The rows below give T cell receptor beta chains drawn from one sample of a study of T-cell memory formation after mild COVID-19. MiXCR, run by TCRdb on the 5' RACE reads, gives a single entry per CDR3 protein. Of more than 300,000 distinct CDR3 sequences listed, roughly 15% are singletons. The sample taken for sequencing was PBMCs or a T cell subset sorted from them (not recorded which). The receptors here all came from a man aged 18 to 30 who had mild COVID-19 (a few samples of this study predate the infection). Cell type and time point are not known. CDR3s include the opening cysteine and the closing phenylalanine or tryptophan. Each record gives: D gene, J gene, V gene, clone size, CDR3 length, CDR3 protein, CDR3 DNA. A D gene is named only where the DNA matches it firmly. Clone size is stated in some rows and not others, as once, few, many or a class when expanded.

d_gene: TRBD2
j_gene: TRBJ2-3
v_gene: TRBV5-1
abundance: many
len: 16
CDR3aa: CASSLAMAGGTDTQYF
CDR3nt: TGCGCCAGCAGCTTGGCCATGGCGGGGGGCACAGATACGCAGTATTTT

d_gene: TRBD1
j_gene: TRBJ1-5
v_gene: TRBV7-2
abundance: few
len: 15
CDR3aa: CASSFQGVFNQPQHF
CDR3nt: TGTGCCAGCAGCTTTCAGGGGGTGTTCAATCAGCCCCAGCATTTT

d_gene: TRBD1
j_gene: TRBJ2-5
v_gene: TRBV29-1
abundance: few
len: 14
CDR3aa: CSVEGQGAQETQYF
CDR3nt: TGCAGCGTTGAAGGACAGGGGGCCCAAGAGACCCAGTACTTC

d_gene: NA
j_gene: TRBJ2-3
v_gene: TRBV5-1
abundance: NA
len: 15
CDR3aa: CASSQDTASTDTQYF
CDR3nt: TGCGCCAGCAGCCAGGACACGGCTAGCACAGATACGCAGTATTTT

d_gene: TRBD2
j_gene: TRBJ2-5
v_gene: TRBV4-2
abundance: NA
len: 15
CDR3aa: CASSQDPGGGETQYF
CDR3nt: TGTGCCAGCAGCCAAGATCCGGGGGGAGGGGAGACCCAGTACTTC

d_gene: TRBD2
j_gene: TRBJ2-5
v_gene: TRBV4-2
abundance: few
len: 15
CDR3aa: CASSRGTSDSETQYF
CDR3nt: TGTGCCAGCAGCCGAGGAACTAGCGATTCAGAGACCCAGTACTTC

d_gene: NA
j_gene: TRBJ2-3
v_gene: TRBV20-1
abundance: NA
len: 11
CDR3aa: CSAPTEATQYF
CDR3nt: TGCAGTGCTCCCACAGAGGCTACGCAGTATTTT

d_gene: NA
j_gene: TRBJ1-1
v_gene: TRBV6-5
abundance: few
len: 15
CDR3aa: CASSYPSGPNTEAFF
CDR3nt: TGTGCCAGCAGTTACCCGTCCGGACCGAACACTGAAGCTTTCTTT

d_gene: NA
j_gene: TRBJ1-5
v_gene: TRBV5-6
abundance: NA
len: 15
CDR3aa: CASTILGRGEQPQHF
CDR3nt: TGTGCCAGCACCATCTTGGGGAGGGGAGAGCAGCCCCAGCATTTT

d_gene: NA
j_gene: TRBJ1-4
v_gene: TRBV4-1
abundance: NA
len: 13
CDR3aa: CASSQAGDEKLFF
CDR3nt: TGCGCCAGCAGCCAAGCCGGGGACGAAAAACTGTTTTTT

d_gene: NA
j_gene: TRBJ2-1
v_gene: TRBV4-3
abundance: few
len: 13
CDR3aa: CASSQQVRNEQFF
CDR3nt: TGCGCCAGCAGCCAACAAGTTCGGAATGAGCAGTTCTTC

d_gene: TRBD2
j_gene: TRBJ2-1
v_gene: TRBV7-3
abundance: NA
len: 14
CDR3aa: CASSSSGGLSEQFF
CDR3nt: TGTGCCAGCAGCTCCAGCGGGGGTCTAAGTGAGCAGTTCTTC

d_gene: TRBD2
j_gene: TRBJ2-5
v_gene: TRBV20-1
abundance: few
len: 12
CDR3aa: CSAGLAEETQYF
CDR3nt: TGCAGTGCAGGACTAGCGGAAGAGACCCAGTACTTC

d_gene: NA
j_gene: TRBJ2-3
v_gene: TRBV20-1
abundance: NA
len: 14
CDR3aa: CSAQMGTQADTQYF
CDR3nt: TGCAGTGCTCAGATGGGGACGCAGGCGGATACGCAGTATTTT

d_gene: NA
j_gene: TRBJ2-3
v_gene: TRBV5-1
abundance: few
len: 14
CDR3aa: CASSLPGETDTQYF
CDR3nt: TGCGCCAGCAGCTTGCCGGGGGAGACAGATACGCAGTATTTT

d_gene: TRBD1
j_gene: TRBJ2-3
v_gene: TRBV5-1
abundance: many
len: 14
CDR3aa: CASSLGQGADTQYF
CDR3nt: TGTGCCAGCAGCTTAGGACAGGGGGCAGATACGCAGTATTTT

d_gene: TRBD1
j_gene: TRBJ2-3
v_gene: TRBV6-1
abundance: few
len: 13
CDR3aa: CASRQGAADTQYF
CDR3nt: TGTGCCAGCAGACAGGGGGCGGCAGATACGCAGTATTTT

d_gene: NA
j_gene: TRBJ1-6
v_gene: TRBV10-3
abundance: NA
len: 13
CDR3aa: CAIKQGLHSPLHF
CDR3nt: TGTGCCATCAAGCAGGGTTTACATTCACCCCTCCACTTT

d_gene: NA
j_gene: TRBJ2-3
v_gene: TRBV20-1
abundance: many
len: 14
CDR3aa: CSAPLQGRTDTQYF
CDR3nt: TGCAGTGCACCTTTACAGGGGAGGACAGATACGCAGTATTTT

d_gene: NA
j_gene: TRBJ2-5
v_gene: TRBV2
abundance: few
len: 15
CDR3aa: CASSEALPVGETQYF
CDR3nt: TGTGCCAGCAGTGAAGCGCTTCCGGTCGGAGAGACCCAGTACTTC

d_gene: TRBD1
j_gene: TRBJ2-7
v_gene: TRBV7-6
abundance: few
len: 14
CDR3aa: CASSLTGVSYEQYF
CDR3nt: TGTGCCAGCAGCTTAACAGGGGTCTCCTACGAGCAGTACTTC

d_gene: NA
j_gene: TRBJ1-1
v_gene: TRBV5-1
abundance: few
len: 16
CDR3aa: CASSWGIGLRDTEAFF
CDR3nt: TGCGCCAGCAGCTGGGGTATCGGGCTTCGGGACACTGAAGCTTTCTTT

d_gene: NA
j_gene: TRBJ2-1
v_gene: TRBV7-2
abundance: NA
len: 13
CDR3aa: CASSLSNQNEQFF
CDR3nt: TGTGCCAGCAGCTTAAGTAATCAGAATGAGCAGTTCTTC

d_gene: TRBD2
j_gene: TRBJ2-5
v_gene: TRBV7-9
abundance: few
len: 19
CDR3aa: CASSLVGVAGGRYQETQYF
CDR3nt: TGTGCCAGCAGCTTAGTCGGGGTAGCGGGGGGACGGTACCAAGAGACCCAGTACTTC

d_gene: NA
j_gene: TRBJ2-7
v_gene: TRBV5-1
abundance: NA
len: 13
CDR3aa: CASSLAGTPEQYF
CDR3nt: TGCGCCAGCAGCTTGGCCGGCACTCCTGAGCAGTACTTC

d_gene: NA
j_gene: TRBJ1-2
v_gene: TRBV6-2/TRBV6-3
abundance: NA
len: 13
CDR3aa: CASSYRASYGYTF
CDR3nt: TGTGCCAGCAGTTACCGTGCCAGCTATGGCTACACCTTC

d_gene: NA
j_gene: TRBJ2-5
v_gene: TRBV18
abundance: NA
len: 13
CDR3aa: CASSPGVPETQYF
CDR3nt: TGTGCCAGCTCTCCCGGGGTACCGGAGACCCAGTACTTC

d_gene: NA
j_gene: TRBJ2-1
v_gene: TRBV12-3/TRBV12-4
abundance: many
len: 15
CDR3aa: CASSFLLGGPGEQFF
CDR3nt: TGTGCCAGCAGTTTTTTACTCGGGGGGCCGGGAGAGCAGTTCTTC

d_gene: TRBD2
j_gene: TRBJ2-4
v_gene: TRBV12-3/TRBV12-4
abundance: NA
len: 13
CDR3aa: CASRGLGTNIQYF
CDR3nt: TGTGCCAGCAGGGGACTAGGCACAAACATTCAGTACTTC

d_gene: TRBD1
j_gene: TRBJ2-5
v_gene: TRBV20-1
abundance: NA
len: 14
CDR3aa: CSARLPGQQETQYF
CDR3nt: TGCAGTGCTAGGTTACCGGGACAGCAAGAGACCCAGTACTTC

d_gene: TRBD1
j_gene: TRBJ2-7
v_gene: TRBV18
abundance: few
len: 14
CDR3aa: CASSKDRGEYEQYF
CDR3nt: TGTGCCAGCTCAAAAGACAGGGGAGAATACGAGCAGTACTTC

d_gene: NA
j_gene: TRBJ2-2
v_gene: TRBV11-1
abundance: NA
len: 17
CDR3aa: CASSSSQGGGPDGELFF
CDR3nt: TGTGCCAGCAGCTCCTCCCAGGGGGGGGGCCCGGACGGGGAGCTGTTTTTT

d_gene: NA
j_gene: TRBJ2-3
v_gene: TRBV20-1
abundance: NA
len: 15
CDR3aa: CSANEDRPLLDTQYF
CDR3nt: TGCAGTGCTAATGAGGACAGACCTCTCCTAGATACGCAGTATTTT

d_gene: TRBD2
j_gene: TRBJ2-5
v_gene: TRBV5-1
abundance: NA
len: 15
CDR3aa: CASSPGLAGVETQYF
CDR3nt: TGCGCCAGCAGCCCAGGACTAGCGGGGGTCGAGACCCAGTACTTC

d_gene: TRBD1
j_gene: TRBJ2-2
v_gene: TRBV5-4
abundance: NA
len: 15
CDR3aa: CASSGRGQVAGELFF
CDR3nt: TGTGCCAGCAGCGGCAGGGGGCAAGTTGCCGGGGAGCTGTTTTTT

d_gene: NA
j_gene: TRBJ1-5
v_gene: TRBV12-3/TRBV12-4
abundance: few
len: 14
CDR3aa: CASSLDRSNQPQHF
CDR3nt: TGTGCCAGCAGCCTCGACAGGAGCAATCAGCCCCAGCATTTT

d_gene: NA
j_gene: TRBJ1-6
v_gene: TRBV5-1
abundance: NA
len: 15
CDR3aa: CASSLEGFYNSPLHF
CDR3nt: TGCGCCAGCAGCTTGGAAGGGTTTTACAATTCACCCCTCCACTTT

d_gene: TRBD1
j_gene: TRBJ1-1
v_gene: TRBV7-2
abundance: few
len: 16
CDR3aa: CASSLGQGGGGTEAFF
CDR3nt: TGTGCCAGCAGCTTAGGACAGGGTGGGGGCGGCACTGAAGCTTTCTTT

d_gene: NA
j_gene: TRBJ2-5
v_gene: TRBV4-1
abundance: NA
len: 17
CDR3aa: CASSQVGVDSFGETQYF
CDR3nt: TGCGCCAGCAGCCAAGTGGGGGTGGACAGTTTTGGAGAGACCCAGTACTTC

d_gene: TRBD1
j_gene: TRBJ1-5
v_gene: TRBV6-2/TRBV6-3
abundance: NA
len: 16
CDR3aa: CASSELGTGSLQPQHF
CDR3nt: TGTGCCAGCAGTGAACTAGGGACAGGGAGTCTTCAGCCCCAGCATTTT

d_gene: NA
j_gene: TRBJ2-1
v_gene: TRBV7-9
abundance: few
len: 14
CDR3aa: CASSPNNRGNEQFF
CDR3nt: TGTGCCAGCAGCCCCAACAACCGGGGCAATGAGCAGTTCTTC

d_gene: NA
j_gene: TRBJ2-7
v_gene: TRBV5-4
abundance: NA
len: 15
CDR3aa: CASSLGGASGDEQYF
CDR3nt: TGTGCCAGCAGCTTGGGGGGGGCGAGTGGTGACGAGCAGTACTTC

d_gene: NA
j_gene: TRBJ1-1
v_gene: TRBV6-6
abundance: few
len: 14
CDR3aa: CASSMGVMNTEAFF
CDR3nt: TGTGCCAGCAGTATGGGAGTCATGAACACTGAAGCTTTCTTT

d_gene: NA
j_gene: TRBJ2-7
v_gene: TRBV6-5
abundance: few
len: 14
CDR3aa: CASSHTGPSYEQYF
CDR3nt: TGTGCCAGCAGCCATACCGGGCCCTCCTACGAGCAGTACTTC

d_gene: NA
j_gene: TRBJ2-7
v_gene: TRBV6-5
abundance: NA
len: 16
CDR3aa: CASSYVAGGDSYEQYF
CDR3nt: TGTGCCAGCAGTTACGTGGCGGGTGGAGACTCCTACGAGCAGTACTTC

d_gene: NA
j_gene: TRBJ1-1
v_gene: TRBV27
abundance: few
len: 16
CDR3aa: CASSSMGGFSYTEAFF
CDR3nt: TGTGCCAGCAGTTCAATGGGTGGTTTCTCGTACACTGAAGCTTTCTTT

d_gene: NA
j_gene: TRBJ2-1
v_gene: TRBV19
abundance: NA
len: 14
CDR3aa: CASRSIPWGNEQFF
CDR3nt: TGTGCCAGTAGGAGTATACCCTGGGGCAATGAGCAGTTCTTC

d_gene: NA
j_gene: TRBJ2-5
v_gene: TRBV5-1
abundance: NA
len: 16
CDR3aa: CASSAPTAMGKETQYF
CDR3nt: TGCGCCAGCAGCGCCCCGACCGCGATGGGGAAAGAGACCCAGTACTTC

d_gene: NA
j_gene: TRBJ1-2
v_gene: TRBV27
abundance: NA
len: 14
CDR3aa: CASSLAGRKRSYTF
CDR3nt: TGTGCCAGCAGTTTAGCTGGGAGGAAAAGGAGCTACACCTTC

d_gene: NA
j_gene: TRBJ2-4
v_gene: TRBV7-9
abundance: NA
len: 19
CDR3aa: CASSSIILSATLAKNIQYF
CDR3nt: TGTGCCAGCAGCTCCATTATTTTGTCGGCGACCTTAGCCAAAAACATTCAGTACTTC

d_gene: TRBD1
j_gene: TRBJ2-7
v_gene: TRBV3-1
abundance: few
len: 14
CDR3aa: CASSRDRVTGEQYF
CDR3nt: TGTGCCAGCAGTCGGGACAGGGTAACGGGAGAGCAGTACTTC

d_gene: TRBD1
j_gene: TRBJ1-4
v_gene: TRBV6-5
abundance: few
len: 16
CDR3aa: CASSPQGVAGGEKLFF
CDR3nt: TGTGCCAGCAGCCCCCAGGGGGTGGCGGGCGGAGAAAAACTGTTTTTT

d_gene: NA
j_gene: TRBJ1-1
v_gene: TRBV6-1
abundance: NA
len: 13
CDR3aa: CASSDQGNTEAFF
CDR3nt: TGTGCCAGCAGTGATCAGGGGAACACTGAAGCTTTCTTT

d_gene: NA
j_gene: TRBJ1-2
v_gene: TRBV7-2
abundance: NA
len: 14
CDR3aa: CASSLGDGPYGYTF
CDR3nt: TGTGCCAGCAGCCTTGGAGACGGACCTTATGGCTACACCTTC

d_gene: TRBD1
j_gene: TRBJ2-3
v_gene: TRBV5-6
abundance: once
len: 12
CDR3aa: CASSRTGNTQYF
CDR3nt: TGTGCCAGCAGCCGGACAGGGAATACGCAGTATTTT

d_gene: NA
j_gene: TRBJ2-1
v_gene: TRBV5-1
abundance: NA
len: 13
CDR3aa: CASSLIGVSEQFF
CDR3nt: TGCGCCAGCAGCTTGATAGGGGTTTCTGAGCAGTTCTTC

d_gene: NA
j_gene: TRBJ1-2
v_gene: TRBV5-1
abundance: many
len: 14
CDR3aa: CASSQVGQSYGYTF
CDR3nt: TGCGCCAGCAGCCAGGTTGGACAGTCCTATGGCTACACCTTC

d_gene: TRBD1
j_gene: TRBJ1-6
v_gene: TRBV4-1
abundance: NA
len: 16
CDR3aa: CASSEIGQGGFSPLHF
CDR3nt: TGCGCCAGCAGCGAAATTGGACAGGGGGGCTTTTCACCCCTCCACTTT

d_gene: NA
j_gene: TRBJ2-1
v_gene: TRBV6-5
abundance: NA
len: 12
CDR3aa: CASSYEAGRQFF
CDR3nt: TGTGCCAGCAGTTACGAGGCAGGGCGGCAGTTCTTC

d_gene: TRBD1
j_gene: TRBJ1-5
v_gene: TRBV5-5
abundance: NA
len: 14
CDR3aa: CASTPGTGDQPQHF
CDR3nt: TGTGCCAGCACCCCAGGAACAGGGGATCAGCCCCAGCATTTT